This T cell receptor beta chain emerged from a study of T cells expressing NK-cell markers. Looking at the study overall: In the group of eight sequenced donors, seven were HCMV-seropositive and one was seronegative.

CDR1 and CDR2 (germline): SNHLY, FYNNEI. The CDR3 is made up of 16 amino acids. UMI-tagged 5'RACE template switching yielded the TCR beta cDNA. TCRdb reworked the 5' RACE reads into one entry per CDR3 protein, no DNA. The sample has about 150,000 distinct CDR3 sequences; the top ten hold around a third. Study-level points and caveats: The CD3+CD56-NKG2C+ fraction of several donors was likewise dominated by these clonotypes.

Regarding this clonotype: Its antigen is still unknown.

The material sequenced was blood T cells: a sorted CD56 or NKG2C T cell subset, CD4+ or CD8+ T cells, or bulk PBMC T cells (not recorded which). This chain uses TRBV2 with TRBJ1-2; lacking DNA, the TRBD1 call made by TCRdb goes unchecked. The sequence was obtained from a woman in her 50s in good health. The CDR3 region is CASSGGQGAFGYGYTF. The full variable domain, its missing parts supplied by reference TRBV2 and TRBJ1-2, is EPEVTQTPSHQVTQMGQEVILRCVPISNHLYFYWYRQILGQKVEFLVSFYNNEISEKSEIFDDQFSVERPDGSNFTLKIRSTKLEDSAMYFCASSGGQGAFGYGYTFGSGTRLTVV.